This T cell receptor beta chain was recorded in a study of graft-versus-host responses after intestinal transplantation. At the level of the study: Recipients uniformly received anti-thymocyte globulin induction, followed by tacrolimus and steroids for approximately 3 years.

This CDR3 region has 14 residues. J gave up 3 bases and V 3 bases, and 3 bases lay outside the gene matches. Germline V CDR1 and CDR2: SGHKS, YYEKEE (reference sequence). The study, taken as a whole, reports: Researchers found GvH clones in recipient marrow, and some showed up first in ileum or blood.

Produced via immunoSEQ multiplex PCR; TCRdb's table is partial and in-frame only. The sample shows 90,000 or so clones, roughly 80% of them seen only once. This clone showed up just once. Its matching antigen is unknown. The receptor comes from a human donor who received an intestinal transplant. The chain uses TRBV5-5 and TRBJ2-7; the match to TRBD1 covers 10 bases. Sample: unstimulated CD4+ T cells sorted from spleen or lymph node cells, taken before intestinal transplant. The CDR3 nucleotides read TGTGCCAGCAGCTCGGGACAGGGGCGCTACGAGCAGTACTTC. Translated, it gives CASSSGQGRYEQYF.